A selection of T cell receptor beta chains follows, all from one sample in a study of blood T cell repertoires in COVID-19. This table comes from immunoSEQ multiplex PCR, and its TCRdb copy is limited to in-frame clones, with some not included. The table lists over 350,000 clones, 75% to 90% of them singletons. The specimen sequenced was peripheral blood. The origin of the receptors is a woman under 40 with acute or convalescent COVID-19. Each CDR3 is given with its conserved first and last residue. D genes are given only for firm matches. Where a row states a size, it is once, few, many or the class of an expanded clone; other rows omit it.

D	V	size	J	DNA	CDR3
TRBD1	TRBV2	.	TRBJ2-3	TGTGCCAGCAGTGTTATACTCCCGACAGGGGGCCTAACAGATACGCAGTATTTT	CASSVILPTGGLTDTQYF
.	TRBV5-6	.	TRBJ2-4	TGTGCCAGCAGCTTGGTTACGGGGGAGCGTGGGAACATTCAGTACTTC	CASSLVTGERGNIQYF
TRBD1	TRBV27	once	TRBJ1-2	TGTGCCAGCAGCCACGGGACAGGGGGAAGCGGCTACACCTTC	CASSHGTGGSGYTF
TRBD1	TRBV28	.	TRBJ1-2	TGTGCCAGCAAACGCACAGGGGTTGGCTACACCTTC	CASKRTGVGYTF
.	TRBV5-4	.	TRBJ2-5	TGTGCCAGCAGCTTGGAAGGTCAGGGAAAGACCCAGTACTTC	CASSLEGQGKTQYF
.	TRBV5-1	.	TRBJ1-4	TGCGCCAGCTCCCCCCAGGTTGGCGTTAATGAAAAACTGTTTTTT	CASSPQVGVNEKLFF
.	TRBV4-1	.	TRBJ1-5	TGCGCCAGCAGCCAAGTACCGAGGAGCAATCAGCCCCAGCATTTT	CASSQVPRSNQPQHF
.	TRBV18	.	TRBJ1-1	TGTGCCAGCTCACCGTCGGGGGGTGGGGGAACTGAAGCTTTCTTT	CASSPSGGGGTEAFF
TRBD2	TRBV2	.	TRBJ2-3	TGTGCCAGCAGTGAAGTAGCGGGGGGTGCAGATACGCAGTATTTT	CASSEVAGGADTQYF
TRBD1	TRBV5-4	.	TRBJ1-1	TGTGCCAGCAGACTGACAGGGGGGACCACTGAAGCTTTCTTT	CASRLTGGTTEAFF
TRBD1	TRBV30	.	TRBJ1-4	TGTGCCTGGGGACAGGGGGCTGAGGAAAAACTGTTTTTT	CAWGQGAEEKLFF
.	TRBV2	.	TRBJ2-2	TGTGCCAGCAGTACAGGGCGCACCGGGGAGCTGTTTTTT	CASSTGRTGELFF
.	TRBV5-6	.	TRBJ2-1	TGTGCCAGCAGCTTGGTAATAAATGAGCAGTTCTTC	CASSLVINEQFF
.	TRBV6-2/TRBV6-3	.	TRBJ2-3	TGTGCCAGCAGTTATGGAGCTAGCTCCCAAACCTACACAGATACGCAGTATTTT	CASSYGASSQTYTDTQYF
TRBD2	TRBV30	.	TRBJ2-1	TGTGCCTGGAATCCACTAAGCGGGATGATATCCTACAATGAGCAGTTCTTC	CAWNPLSGMISYNEQFF
.	TRBV4-2	few	TRBJ1-3	TGTGCCAGCAGCCAAGATATACAGGGTTTCGGAAACACCATATATTTT	CASSQDIQGFGNTIYF
TRBD1	TRBV7-6	.	TRBJ1-1	TGTGCCAGCAGCACGACGTTCGGCCACGGACAGGGCTTGAACACTGAAGCTTTCTTT	CASSTTFGHGQGLNTEAFF